This T cell receptor beta chain came from a study of blood T cell repertoires in COVID-19. This clone came up a few times. TCRdb's copy holds only in-frame clones and misses some; the assay was immunoSEQ multiplex PCR. This table holds a few hundred thousand clones, 92% found once. The CDR3 consists of 16 residues. The germline gives CDR1 MDHEN, CDR2 SYDVKM. With 6 bases removed from V and 2 bases from J, the gap between germline ends came to 14 bases. The origin of this receptor is a woman aged 25-40 years who had recovered from COVID-19. The chain carries TRBV28 and TRBJ1-6, with D perhaps matching TRBD1 (5 bases). Sequencing used PBMCs or T cells enriched from blood (not recorded which). The chain's CDR3 is CASSHGGNTYNSPLHF. CDR3 sequence (DNA): TGTGCCAGCAGCCACGGGGGGAATACCTATAATTCACCCCTCCACTTT.